This T cell receptor (beta chain) comes out of a study of tumor-infiltrating lymphocytes in primary liver carcinoma. For the study at large: Patients were men and women aged 30 to 69 years. General study results and limits: Top clones occupying all five tumor regions numbered only about 7.5-25%. Tumor samples exhibited a significantly greater top-250-clone fraction than blood samples (p = 0.039). Tumor-blood pairs (like tumor-adjacent pairs) overlapped less than tumor region pairs did.

There are 15 residues in the CDR3. The germline CDR1 and CDR2 sequences are SQVTM and ANQGSEA. The germline V and J ends were trimmed by 4 bases and 3 bases, with 17 bases remaining between them. The investigators made TCR beta cDNA from roughly 0.55 ug total RNA, using a constant-region primer. Three rounds of nested multiplex PCR with slightly modified ARM-PCR produced TCR beta libraries. In the first two PCR rounds, TRBV1-TRBV30 forward primers were paired with a C-beta reverse primer, and each round lasted approximately 9 cycles. In TCRdb, the multiplex PCR reads were re-called with MiXCR into one record per CDR3 protein. The sample lists roughly 80,000 distinct CDR3 sequences, 71% seen once, with roughly an eighth in the top ten. Co-extraction of both nucleic acids (RNA and DNA) used roughly 19-33 mg of unsorted bulk tissue. This clonotype was observed once. Its antigen remains unknown. Likely a read error: the CDR3 ends without its conserved phenylalanine or tryptophan.

This receptor was identified in a woman aged 60-75 years with primary liver carcinoma and hepatitis B virus infection. Sequenced: liver tumor tissue from sampling region 4. Regarding subset: tumor region T4, right-lateral pole. V is TRBV29-1 and J is TRBJ2-3, with a tentative D call TRBD2 (7 bases). The CDR3 coding sequence is TGCAGCGTTGGAGGGGGGGCCCTGGGGACAGATACGCAGTATGTT. Protein product: CSVGGGALGTDTQYV.